These 22 T cell receptor beta chains share one sample of origin, sequenced in a study of technical replicates of blood from four donors. The method was immunoSEQ multiplex PCR; TCRdb's version includes in-frame clones alone and lacks a portion of them. The data show roughly 14,000 clones, with roughly 80% seen just once and roughly 10% held by the top ten. The material sequenced was PBMCs. Source of these receptors: a human donor in good health.

This clone appeared a single time. The chain carries TRBV27 and TRBJ2-7; perhaps TRBD1 as D (5 bases). With 6 bases removed from V and 7 bases from J, the gap between germline ends came to 16 bases. CDR3 length: 13 residues. Germline V lookup: CDR1 MNHEY, CDR2 SMNVEV (reference sequence). The CDR3 spells CASSPTAAGEQYF. The CDR3 DNA follows: TGTGCCAGCAGCCCAACAGCAGCAGGGGAGCAGTACTTC.

This rearrangement joins TRBV27 to TRBJ2-7; 9 bases are shared with TRBD2. J gave up 6 bases and V 2 bases, and 5 bases lay outside the gene matches. CDR1 and CDR2 from the germline V gene are MNHEY and SMNVEV (reference sequence). This CDR3 spans 14 amino acids. The CDR3 DNA follows: TGTGCCAGCAGTTTAGGCGGGAGGGCCTCCGAGCAGTACTTC. It yields the protein CASSLGGRASEQYF.

V gene TRBV27 combines with J gene TRBJ2-2; a weak D match, TRBD2 (5 bases). Germline CDR1 MNHEY, CDR2 SMNVEV (reference sequence). CDR3 length: 17 amino acids. V lost 4 bases, J lost 0 bases, and 15 bases lay in between. DNA for the CDR3: TGTGCCAGCAGTTCCGATAGAGCGGCTGCGAACACCGGGGAGCTGTTTTTT. This codes for CASSSDRAAANTGELFF.

The rearrangement uses TRBV5-1 and TRBJ2-3; 8 nucleotides agree with TRBD2. Unmatched junction bases numbered 9, after V lost 4 bases and J lost 5 bases. In germline, CDR1 is SGHRS, CDR2 YFSETQ. This CDR3 is built from 15 residues. In nucleotides, the CDR3 is TGCGCCAGCAGCAAGCGGGAGTTCGGTAAAGATACGCAGTATTTT. Translating it yields CASSKREFGKDTQYF.

As regards this clone: One end of the junction fails to match germline, which may point to a read error. The V and J genes are TRBV5-1 and TRBJ2-1, with 11 nucleotides matching TRBD2. This CDR3 comprises 16 residues. Germline V gene lookup returns CDR1 SGHRS and CDR2 YFSETQ. The CDR3 DNA is TGCGCCAGCAGCTACGGGACTAGCGGTTCCTACAATGGGCAGTTCTTC. The encoded protein is CASSYGTSGSYNGQFF.

V usage is TRBV15 and J usage is TRBJ1-1; TRBD1 matches at 9 bases. The germline V gene encodes CDR1 LNHNV and CDR2 YYDKDF (reference sequence). CDR3 length: 14 amino acids. Losses at the gene ends were 1 base for V and 6 bases for J; bases not matched to a gene: 3. The CDR3 loop is CATSRGDRDAEAFF. In DNA, the CDR3 is TGTGCCACCAGCAGAGGGGACAGGGACGCTGAAGCTTTCTTT.

V is TRBV5-1 and J is TRBJ2-1; tentatively, D is TRBD2 (6 bases). V was shortened by 4 bases and J by 6 bases, with 17 bases between the two germline ends. CDR1 SGHRS and CDR2 YFSETQ come from the germline V gene. The CDR3 loop spans 15 amino acids. The CDR3 DNA is TGCGCCAGCAGCCCGCGGTCCGGGAGCGGCAATGAGCAGTTCTTC. It codes for CASSPRSGSGNEQFF. The variable domain in full, completed from reference TRBV5-1 and TRBJ2-1, reads KAGVTQTPRYLIKTRGQQVTLSCSPISGHRSVSWYQQTPGQGLQFLFEYFSETQRNKGNFPGRFSGRQFSNSRSEMNVSTLELGDSALYLCASSPRSGSGNEQFFGPGTRLTVL.

This clone has only a few counts. The V gene is TRBV7-9, the J gene TRBJ1-2; TRBD1 aligns across 8 bases. Germline V lookup: CDR1 SEHNR, CDR2 FQNEAQ (reference sequence). The CDR3 has 17 amino acids. Trimming cost V 5 bases and J 6 bases; bases outside gene matches: 17. The CDR3 coding sequence is TGTGCCAGCAGCCCCCTTGGGACAGGCGACCTTCGGAATGGCTACACCTTC. Residues: CASSPLGTGDLRNGYTF.

The chain combines TRBV10-2 with TRBJ2-7; D unclear. The CDR3 is 11 residues long. Deletions cut 3 bases from V and 8 bases from J, with 8 bases between. Germline loops: CDR1 WSHSY, CDR2 SAAADI. CDR3 nucleotides: TGCGCCAGCAGTGATGTGAGTAAGCAGTACTTC. This codes for CASSDVSKQYF.

This clone was counted a single time. The chain combines TRBV7-6 with TRBJ2-1, with no clear D. Per the germline V gene, CDR1 is SGHVS and CDR2 is FNYEAQ. The CDR3 extends over 11 amino acids. V shed 5 bases and J shed 6 bases, with 5 bases lying between them. CDR3: CASSVSNEQFF. The CDR3 nucleotides read TGTGCCAGCAGCGTCAGCAATGAGCAGTTCTTC.

The chain links TRBV19 to TRBJ1-4; TRBD1 agrees at 7 bases. CDR3 length: 14 residues. CDR1 LNHDA and CDR2 SQIVND come from the germline V gene (reference sequence). The chain's CDR3 is CVTSRDSAGEKLFF. As DNA, the CDR3 is TGTGTCACGTCCCGGGACAGTGCGGGCGAAAAACTGTTTTTT.

This clone has more than one count but fewer than ten. This sequence joins TRBV4-2 and TRBJ1-1; no clear D gene. The CDR3 totals 15 residues. V was pared by 0 bases and J by 4 bases, with 12 bases between. Germline V lookup: CDR1 LGHNA, CDR2 YNFKEQ. The CDR3 region has the DNA TGTGCCAGCAGCCAAGATGAGGGAGGAAGCACTGAAGCTTTCTTT. The encoded protein is CASSQDEGGSTEAFF.

This rearrangement joins TRBV5-1 to TRBJ2-3; possible D gene TRBD1, 6 bases. The CDR3 is 11 residues long. The germline CDR1 and CDR2 sequences are SGHRS and YFSETQ. Trimming took 4 bases from V and 6 from J, leaving 6 bases between them. The CDR3 region is CASSQGDTQYF. DNA of the CDR3: TGCGCCAGCAGCCAGGGGGATACGCAGTATTTT.

This sequence joins TRBV29-1 and TRBJ2-4; the D gene is possibly TRBD2 (5 bases). There are 14 residues in the CDR3. Germline lookup yields CDR1 SQVTM and CDR2 ANQGSEA. The ends were cut back, 6 bases at V and 2 bases at J, with 14 bases in the middle. CDR3 nucleotide sequence: TGCAGCGTCCCGGACCTGGACTCCAAAAACATTCAGTACTTC. It yields the protein CSVPDLDSKNIQYF.

This rearrangement joins TRBV21-1 to TRBJ2-7; the table's D call, TRBD1, was not checked against the DNA. TRBV21-1 is flagged as a pseudogene. The CDR3 covers 15 residues. CDR3 sequence: CASSPSRDRSYEQYF. The CDR3 DNA sequence: TGTGCCAGCAGCCCATCTCGGGACAGGTCTTACGAGCAGTACTTC.

The J gene is TRBJ2-2, the V gene TRBV28; TRBD2 might be the D (6 bases). The germline V gene encodes CDR1 MDHEN and CDR2 SYDVKM. The CDR3 spans 14 residues. The V end was cut by 3 bases, the J end by 4 bases, with 9 bases between. The CDR3, as DNA: TGTGCCAGCAGTTTTGGCGGGGCCACCGGGGAGCTGTTTTTT. This translates into CASSFGGATGELFF.

The genes are TRBV21-1 and TRBJ1-5; the table's D gene call, TRBD1, was not cross checked with the DNA. TRBV21-1 is tagged as a pseudogene. CDR3 size: 18 residues. The CDR3 nucleotides are TGTGCCAGCAGAACGAGGGGGACAGGGTACTATAGCAATCAGCCCCAGCATTTT. It yields the protein CASRTRGTGYYSNQPQHF.

The V call is TRBV19, the J call TRBJ2-7; TRBD1 matches at 7 bases. Trimming took 4 bases from V and 2 from J; bases not matched to a gene: 5. This CDR3 spans 14 amino acids. Germline values: CDR1 LNHDA, CDR2 SQIVND (reference sequence). CDR3 loop: CASSRETGAYEQYF. As DNA, the CDR3 is TGTGCCAGTAGTAGGGAAACAGGGGCCTACGAGCAGTACTTC.

CDR3 sequence (DNA): TGTGCCAGCAAGACAGGTGGGGCTTGGAGTGGCTACACCTTC. Translating it yields CASKTGGAWSGYTF. The chain employs TRBV2 and TRBJ1-2; a possible D gene is TRBD1 (6 bases). V lost 7 bases to trimming and J lost 7 bases, with 19 bases between them. The CDR3 is 14 amino acids. Germline-derived CDR1 and CDR2 are SNHLY and FYNNEI.

The chain links TRBV25-1 to TRBJ2-7, with D perhaps TRBD1 (5 bases). There are 14 residues in the CDR3. Germline lookup yields CDR1 MGHDK and CDR2 SYGVNS. V shed 4 bases and J shed 3 bases, with 13 bases lying between them. As DNA, the CDR3 is TGTGCCAGCAGTGTTCGGCAGGGCCTCTACGAGCAGTACTTC. Translated, it gives CASSVRQGLYEQYF.

The chain is built from TRBV5-1 and TRBJ2-1; possibly TRBD2 for D (6 bases). The CDR3 contains 17 residues. Trimming removed 0 bases from V and 8 bases from J, with 21 bases in between. Germline CDR1 and CDR2: SGHRS and YFSETQ. CDR3 loop: CASSLVGDWRIGDEQFF. CDR3 coding DNA: TGCGCCAGCAGCTTGGTGGGGGACTGGAGGATTGGAGATGAGCAGTTCTTC. Drawing the rest from reference TRBV5-1 and TRBJ2-1, the complete variable domain is KAGVTQTPRYLIKTRGQQVTLSCSPISGHRSVSWYQQTPGQGLQFLFEYFSETQRNKGNFPGRFSGRQFSNSRSEMNVSTLELGDSALYLCASSLVGDWRIGDEQFFGPGTRLTVL.

V usage is TRBV7-9 and J usage is TRBJ2-1, with D possibly TRBD2 on 6 matching bases. From germline, CDR1 is SEHNR and CDR2 FQNEAQ (reference sequence). The CDR3 has 13 residues. Trimming took off 5 bases at V and 10 bases at J, with 15 bases between the two ends. The DNA of the CDR3 is TGTGCCAGCAGCGGGGACTCCCCCTGGGAGCAGTTCTTC. It codes for CASSGDSPWEQFF. Full variable domain (remainder filled in from reference TRBV7-9 and TRBJ2-1): DTGVSQNPRHKITKRGQNVTFRCDPISEHNRLYWYRQTLGQGPEFLTYFQNEAQLEKSRLLSDRFSAERPKGSFSTLEIQRTEQGDSAMYLCASSGDSPWEQFFGPGTRLTVL.